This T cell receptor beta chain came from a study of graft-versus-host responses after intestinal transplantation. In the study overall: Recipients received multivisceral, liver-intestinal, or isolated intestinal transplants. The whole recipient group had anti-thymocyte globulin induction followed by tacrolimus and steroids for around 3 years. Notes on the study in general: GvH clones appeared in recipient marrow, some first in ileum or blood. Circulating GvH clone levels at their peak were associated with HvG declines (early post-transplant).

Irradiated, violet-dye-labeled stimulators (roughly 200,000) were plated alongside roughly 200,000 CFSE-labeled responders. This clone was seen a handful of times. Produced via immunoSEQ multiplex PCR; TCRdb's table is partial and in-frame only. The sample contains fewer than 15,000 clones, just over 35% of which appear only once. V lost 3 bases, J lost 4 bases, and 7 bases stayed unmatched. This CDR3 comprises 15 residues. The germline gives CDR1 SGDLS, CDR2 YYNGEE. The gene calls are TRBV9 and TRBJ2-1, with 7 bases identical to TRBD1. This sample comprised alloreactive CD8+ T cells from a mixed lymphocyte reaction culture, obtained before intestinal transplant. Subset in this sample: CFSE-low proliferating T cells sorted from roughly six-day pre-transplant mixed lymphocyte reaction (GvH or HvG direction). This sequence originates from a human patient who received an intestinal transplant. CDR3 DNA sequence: TGTGCCAGCAGCGCCCAGGGGGTAGGATACAATGAGCAGTTCTTC. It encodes CASSAQGVGYNEQFF.